Listed below are T cell receptor beta chains from one sample, sequenced in a study of Tregs in tolerant kidney transplant recipients. Profiling relied on immunoSEQ multiplex PCR, and the TCRdb table lists in-frame clones only, not all of them. The sample has tens of thousands of clones; more than 70% are singletons. The sample taken for sequencing was CD4+ T cells from blood. The receptor set was obtained from a human donor in good health. Both conserved end residues are part of each CDR3. The order of the fields is J gene, clone size, V gene, D gene, CDR3 DNA, CDR3 protein. D genes are given only for firm matches. The size of a clone is reported for some rows only, either as once, few or many, or as a class for expanded clones.

j_call: TRBJ1-2; clone_size: once; v_call: TRBV10-3; d_call: TRBD1; cdr3_nt: TGTGCCATCAGTCGACAGGGGGCCCGCTATGGCTACACCTTC; cdr3_aa: CAISRQGARYGYTF
j_call: TRBJ1-2; clone_size: few; v_call: TRBV27; d_call: .; cdr3_nt: TGTGCCAGCAGTTTACGGGCTAACTATGGCTACACCTTC; cdr3_aa: CASSLRANYGYTF
j_call: TRBJ1-1; clone_size: few; v_call: TRBV29-1; d_call: TRBD1; cdr3_nt: TGCAGCGTTCCCGAAGGGAGACAGGGGACAATTGAAGCTTTCTTT; cdr3_aa: CSVPEGRQGTIEAFF
j_call: TRBJ1-2; clone_size: .; v_call: TRBV7-2; d_call: .; cdr3_nt: TGTGCCAGCAGCTTTCAGGGGAACCTCTATGGCTACACCTTC; cdr3_aa: CASSFQGNLYGYTF
j_call: TRBJ1-3; clone_size: .; v_call: TRBV6-1; d_call: .; cdr3_nt: TGTGCCAGCAGTGAAAAGTTTGGATGGCGGGTAAGGATGGCTGGAAACACCATATATTTT; cdr3_aa: CASSEKFGWRVRMAGNTIYF
j_call: TRBJ2-7; clone_size: .; v_call: TRBV29-1; d_call: .; cdr3_nt: TGCAGCGTGGGGTTCTCCTACGAGCAGTACTTC; cdr3_aa: CSVGFSYEQYF
j_call: TRBJ1-5; clone_size: few; v_call: TRBV10-3; d_call: TRBD1; cdr3_nt: TGTGCCATCAGTTCCGGACAGGGGAACAATCAGCCCCAGCATTTT; cdr3_aa: CAISSGQGNNQPQHF
j_call: TRBJ2-5; clone_size: .; v_call: TRBV7-6; d_call: .; cdr3_nt: TGTGCCAGCAGCTTAGCCCGTAGGTTGGCATCCCAGTACTTC; cdr3_aa: CASSLARRLASQYF
j_call: TRBJ1-2; clone_size: .; v_call: TRBV20-1; d_call: .; cdr3_nt: TGCAGTGCTAGTCAGGAGGGCGGCTACACCTTC; cdr3_aa: CSASQEGGYTF
j_call: TRBJ2-7; clone_size: .; v_call: TRBV25-1; d_call: .; cdr3_nt: TGTGCCAGCAGTGGGGACCGACGAGCTTTCGAGCAGTACTTC; cdr3_aa: CASSGDRRAFEQYF
j_call: TRBJ2-7; clone_size: .; v_call: TRBV5-1; d_call: .; cdr3_nt: TGCGCCAGCAGCTTGGCCGGGACCTATTACGAGCAGTACTTC; cdr3_aa: CASSLAGTYYEQYF
j_call: TRBJ2-5; clone_size: .; v_call: TRBV4-1; d_call: TRBD2; cdr3_nt: TGCGCCAGCAGTCGACTAGCGGGAGGGCTACAGTACTTC; cdr3_aa: CASSRLAGGLQYF
j_call: TRBJ2-1; clone_size: .; v_call: TRBV11-2; d_call: .; cdr3_nt: TGTGCCAGCAGCCCCGGGGGTAGGGAGCCAGCGCGCTACAATGAGCAGTTCTTC; cdr3_aa: CASSPGGREPARYNEQFF
j_call: TRBJ2-7; clone_size: .; v_call: TRBV18; d_call: .; cdr3_nt: TGTGCCAGTTCCCGGGAAAGCTCCTACGAGCAGTACTTC; cdr3_aa: CASSRESSYEQYF
j_call: TRBJ2-1; clone_size: .; v_call: TRBV10-3; d_call: .; cdr3_nt: TGTGCCATCAGGGGGCAGGGTATGGATGAGCAGTTCTTC; cdr3_aa: CAIRGQGMDEQFF
j_call: TRBJ2-5; clone_size: once; v_call: TRBV11-2; d_call: .; cdr3_nt: TGTGCCAGCAGCCCGAGCCATCTGGAGACCCAGTACTTC; cdr3_aa: CASSPSHLETQYF
j_call: TRBJ1-1; clone_size: .; v_call: TRBV7-2; d_call: .; cdr3_nt: TGTGCCAGCAGCTTAGGCCAGCCGATCGGAGCTTTCTTT; cdr3_aa: CASSLGQPIGAFF
j_call: TRBJ2-1; clone_size: once; v_call: TRBV7-9; d_call: .; cdr3_nt: TGTGCCAGCAGCGACCGGGGTGAGCAGTTCTTC; cdr3_aa: CASSDRGEQFF
j_call: TRBJ2-7; clone_size: .; v_call: TRBV6-5; d_call: TRBD2; cdr3_nt: TGTGCCAGCAGGAAAAGACTAGCGGGAGGTCTCGAGCAGTACTTC; cdr3_aa: CASRKRLAGGLEQYF
j_call: TRBJ2-2; clone_size: .; v_call: TRBV7-8; d_call: TRBD1; cdr3_nt: TGTGCCAGCCAAAGGACAGGGAACACCGGGGAGCTGTTTTTT; cdr3_aa: CASQRTGNTGELFF
j_call: TRBJ1-2; clone_size: .; v_call: TRBV7-9; d_call: TRBD1; cdr3_nt: TGTGCCAGCAGCTTAGACAGGGGAGCCTATGGCTACACCTTC; cdr3_aa: CASSLDRGAYGYTF
j_call: TRBJ1-1; clone_size: .; v_call: TRBV2; d_call: TRBD1; cdr3_nt: TGTGCCAGCAGTGAAGACAGGGGAGCTGAAGCTTTCTTT; cdr3_aa: CASSEDRGAEAFF
j_call: TRBJ2-6; clone_size: .; v_call: TRBV11-2; d_call: .; cdr3_nt: TGTGCCAGCAGCTTAGAGTGGAGGCAGATCTCTGGGGCCAACGTCCTGACTTTC; cdr3_aa: CASSLEWRQISGANVLTF
j_call: TRBJ2-7; clone_size: .; v_call: TRBV18; d_call: .; cdr3_nt: TGTGCCAGCTCCCGCGTTGAGGGGACCTCCTACGAGCAGTACTTC; cdr3_aa: CASSRVEGTSYEQYF
j_call: TRBJ2-7; clone_size: .; v_call: TRBV30; d_call: .; cdr3_nt: TGTGCCTGGAGCCCCCAGGCGGGAAGCGAGCAGTACTTC; cdr3_aa: CAWSPQAGSEQYF
j_call: TRBJ2-7; clone_size: .; v_call: TRBV10-3; d_call: TRBD2; cdr3_nt: TGTGCCATCAGTGAGAGGGCGGGAGGGAGCTCCTACGAGCAGTACTTC; cdr3_aa: CAISERAGGSSYEQYF
j_call: TRBJ1-2; clone_size: .; v_call: TRBV27; d_call: TRBD1; cdr3_nt: TGTGCCTCAAAAGGGACAGCCTCCCCTGGGGGCTACACCTTC; cdr3_aa: CASKGTASPGGYTF